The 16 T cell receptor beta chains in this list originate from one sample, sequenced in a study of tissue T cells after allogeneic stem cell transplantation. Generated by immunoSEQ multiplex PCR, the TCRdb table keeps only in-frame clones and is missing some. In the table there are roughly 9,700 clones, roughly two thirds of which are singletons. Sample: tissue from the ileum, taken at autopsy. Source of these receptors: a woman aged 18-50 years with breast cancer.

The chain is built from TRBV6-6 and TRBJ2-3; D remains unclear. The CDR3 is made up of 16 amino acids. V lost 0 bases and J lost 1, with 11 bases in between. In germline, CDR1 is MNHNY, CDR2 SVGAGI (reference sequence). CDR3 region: CASSYSTGDGTDTQYF. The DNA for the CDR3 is TGTGCCAGCAGTTACTCGACTGGAGACGGCACAGATACGCAGTATTTT.

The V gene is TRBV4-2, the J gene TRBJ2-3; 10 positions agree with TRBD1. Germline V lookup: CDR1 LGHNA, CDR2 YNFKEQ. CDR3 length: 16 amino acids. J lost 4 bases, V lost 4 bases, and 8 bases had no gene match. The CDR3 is CASSPLDRGSPDTQYF. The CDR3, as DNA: TGTGCCAGCAGCCCTTTGGACAGGGGGTCCCCAGATACGCAGTATTTT.

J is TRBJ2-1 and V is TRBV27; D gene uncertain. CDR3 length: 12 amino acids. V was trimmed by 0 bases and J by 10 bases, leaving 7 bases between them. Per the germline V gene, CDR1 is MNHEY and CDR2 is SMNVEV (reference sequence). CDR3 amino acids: CASSLSWPEQFF. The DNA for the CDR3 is TGTGCCAGCAGTTTATCCTGGCCCGAGCAGTTCTTC.

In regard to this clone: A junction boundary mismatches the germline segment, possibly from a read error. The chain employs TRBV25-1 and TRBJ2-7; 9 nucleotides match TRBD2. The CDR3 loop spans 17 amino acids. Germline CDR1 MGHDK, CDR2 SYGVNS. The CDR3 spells CASSESPGTSSTYEQYF. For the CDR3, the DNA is TGTGCCAGCAGCGAATCCCCCGGGACTAGCTCTACCTACGAGCAGTACTTC.

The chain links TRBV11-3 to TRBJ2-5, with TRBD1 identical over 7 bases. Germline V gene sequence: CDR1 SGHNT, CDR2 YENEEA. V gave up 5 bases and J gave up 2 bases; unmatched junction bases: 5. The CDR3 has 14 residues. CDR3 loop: CASSLRQGQETQYF. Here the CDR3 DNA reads TGTGCCAGCAGCCTTCGACAGGGACAAGAGACCCAGTACTTC.

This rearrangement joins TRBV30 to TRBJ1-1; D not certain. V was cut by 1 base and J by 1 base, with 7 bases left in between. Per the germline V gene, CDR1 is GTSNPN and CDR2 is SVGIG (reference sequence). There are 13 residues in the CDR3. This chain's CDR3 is CAWSGTPNTEAFF. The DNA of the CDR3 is TGTGCCTGGAGTGGGACTCCGAACACTGAAGCTTTCTTT.

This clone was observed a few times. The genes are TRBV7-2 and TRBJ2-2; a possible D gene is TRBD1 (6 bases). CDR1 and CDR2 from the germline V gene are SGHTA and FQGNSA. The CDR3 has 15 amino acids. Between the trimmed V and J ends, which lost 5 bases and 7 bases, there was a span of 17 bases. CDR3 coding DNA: TGTGCCAGCAGCCTCCTCGTTTCAGGGGTCGGGGAGCTGTTTTTT. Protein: CASSLLVSGVGELFF. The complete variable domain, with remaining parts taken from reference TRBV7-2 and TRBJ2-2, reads GAGVSQSPSNKVTEKGKDVELRCDPISGHTALYWYRQSLGQGLEFLIYFQGNSAPDKSGLPSDRFSAERTGGSVSTLTIQRTQQEDSAVYLCASSLLVSGVGELFFGEGSRLTVL.

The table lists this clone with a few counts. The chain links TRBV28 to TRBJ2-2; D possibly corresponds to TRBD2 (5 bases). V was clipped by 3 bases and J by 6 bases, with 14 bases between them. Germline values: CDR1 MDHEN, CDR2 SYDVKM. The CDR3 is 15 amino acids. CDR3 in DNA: TGTGCCAGCAGTTTCCTACTAGACTGGCCCGGGGAGCTGTTTTTT. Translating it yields CASSFLLDWPGELFF.

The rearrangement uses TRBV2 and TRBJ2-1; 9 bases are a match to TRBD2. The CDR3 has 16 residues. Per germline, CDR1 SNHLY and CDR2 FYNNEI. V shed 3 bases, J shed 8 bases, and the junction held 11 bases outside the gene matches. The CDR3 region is CASSDLASGIGDEQFF. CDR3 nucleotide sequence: TGTGCCAGCAGTGACCTGGCTAGCGGGATTGGGGATGAGCAGTTCTTC. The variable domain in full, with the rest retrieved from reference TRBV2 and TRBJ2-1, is EPEVTQTPSHQVTQMGQEVILRCVPISNHLYFYWYRQILGQKVEFLVSFYNNEISEKSEIFDDQFSVERPDGSNFTLKIRSTKLEDSAMYFCASSDLASGIGDEQFFGPGTRLTVL.

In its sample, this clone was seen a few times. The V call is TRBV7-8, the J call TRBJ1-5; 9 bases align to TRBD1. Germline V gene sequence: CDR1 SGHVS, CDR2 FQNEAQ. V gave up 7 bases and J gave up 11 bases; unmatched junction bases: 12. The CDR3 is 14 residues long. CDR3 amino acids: CASTPGQGSRAQHF. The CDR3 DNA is TGTGCCAGCACCCCGGGACAGGGTTCCCGAGCCCAGCATTTT.

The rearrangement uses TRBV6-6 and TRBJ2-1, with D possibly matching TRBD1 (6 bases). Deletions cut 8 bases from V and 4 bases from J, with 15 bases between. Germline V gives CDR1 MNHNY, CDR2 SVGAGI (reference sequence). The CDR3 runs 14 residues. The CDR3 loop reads CASRTGRGYNEQFF. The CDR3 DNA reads TGTGCCAGCCGTACAGGGAGAGGATACAATGAGCAGTTCTTC.

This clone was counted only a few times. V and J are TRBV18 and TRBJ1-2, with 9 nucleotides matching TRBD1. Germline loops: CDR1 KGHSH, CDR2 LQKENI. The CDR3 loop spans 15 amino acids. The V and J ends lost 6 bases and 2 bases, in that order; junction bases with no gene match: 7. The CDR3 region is CASSSGTGLNYGYTF. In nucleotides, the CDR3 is TGTGCCAGCTCGTCCGGGACAGGGTTAAACTATGGCTACACCTTC.

The CDR3 DNA is TGCAGTGCTAGTCCCAGCGGGGGGTCAGGGGAGCTGTTTTTT. This codes for CSASPSGGSGELFF. The chain couples TRBV20-1 to TRBJ2-2; 9 bases are shared with TRBD2. The V gene end was trimmed by 3 bases and the J gene end by 8 bases; junction bases not matched to a gene: 7. Germline V gives CDR1 DFQATT, CDR2 SNEGSKA (reference sequence). The CDR3 has 14 residues.

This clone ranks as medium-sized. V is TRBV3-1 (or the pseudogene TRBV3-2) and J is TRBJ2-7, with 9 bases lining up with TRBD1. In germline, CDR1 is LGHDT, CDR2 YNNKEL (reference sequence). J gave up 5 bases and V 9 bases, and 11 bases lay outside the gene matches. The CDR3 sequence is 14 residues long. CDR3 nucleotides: TGTGCCAGGGGACGACAGGGGGTCCTCCACGAGCAGTACTTC. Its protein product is CARGRQGVLHEQYF.

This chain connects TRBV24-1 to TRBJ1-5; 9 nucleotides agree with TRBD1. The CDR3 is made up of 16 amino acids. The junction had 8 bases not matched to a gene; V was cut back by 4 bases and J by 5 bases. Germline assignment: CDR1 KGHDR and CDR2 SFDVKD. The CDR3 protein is CATSESGQGSYQPQHF. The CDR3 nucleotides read TGTGCCACCAGTGAGTCGGGACAGGGCTCCTATCAGCCCCAGCATTTT.

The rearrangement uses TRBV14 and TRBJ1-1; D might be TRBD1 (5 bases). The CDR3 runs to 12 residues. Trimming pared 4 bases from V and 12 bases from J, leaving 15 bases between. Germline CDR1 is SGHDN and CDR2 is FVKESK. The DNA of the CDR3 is TGTGCCAGCAGCCGGGGCCCCTTTGATACTTTCTTT. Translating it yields CASSRGPFDTFF.